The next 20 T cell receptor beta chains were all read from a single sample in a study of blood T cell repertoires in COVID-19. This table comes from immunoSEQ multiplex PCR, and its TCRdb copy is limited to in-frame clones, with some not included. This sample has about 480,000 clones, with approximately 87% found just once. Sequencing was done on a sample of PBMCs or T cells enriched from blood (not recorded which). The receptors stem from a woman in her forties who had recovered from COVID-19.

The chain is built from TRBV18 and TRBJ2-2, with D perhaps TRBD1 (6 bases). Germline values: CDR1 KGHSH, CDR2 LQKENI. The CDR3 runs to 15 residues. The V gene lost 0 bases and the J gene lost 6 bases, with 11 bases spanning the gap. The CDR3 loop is CASSPPLSGAGELFF. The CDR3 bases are TGTGCCAGCTCACCACCGCTCTCAGGGGCCGGGGAGCTGTTTTTT.

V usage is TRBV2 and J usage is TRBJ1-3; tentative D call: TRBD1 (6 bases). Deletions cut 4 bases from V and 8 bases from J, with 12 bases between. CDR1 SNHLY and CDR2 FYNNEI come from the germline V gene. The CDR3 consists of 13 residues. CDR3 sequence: CASSAKGGYTIYF. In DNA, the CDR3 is TGTGCCAGCAGTGCTAAGGGGGGGTACACCATATATTTT.

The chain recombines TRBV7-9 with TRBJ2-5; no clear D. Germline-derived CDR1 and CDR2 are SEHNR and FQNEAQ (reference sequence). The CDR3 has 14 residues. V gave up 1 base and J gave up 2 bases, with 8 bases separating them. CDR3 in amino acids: CASSLVGLQETQYF. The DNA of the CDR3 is TGTGCCAGCAGCTTAGTCGGGTTACAAGAGACCCAGTACTTC.

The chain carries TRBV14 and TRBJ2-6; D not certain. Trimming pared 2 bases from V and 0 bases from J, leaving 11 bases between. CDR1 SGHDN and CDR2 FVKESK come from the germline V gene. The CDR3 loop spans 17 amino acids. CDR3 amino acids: CASSQLSGASGANVLTF. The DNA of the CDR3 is TGTGCCAGCAGCCAATTATCCGGAGCCTCTGGGGCCAACGTCCTGACTTTC.

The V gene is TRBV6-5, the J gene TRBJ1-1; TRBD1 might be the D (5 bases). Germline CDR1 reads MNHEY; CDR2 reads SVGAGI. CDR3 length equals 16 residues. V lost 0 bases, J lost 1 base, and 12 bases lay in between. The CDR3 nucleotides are TGTGCCAGCAGTTACTCTGGGGGGTCCCGGAACACTGAAGCTTTCTTT. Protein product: CASSYSGGSRNTEAFF.

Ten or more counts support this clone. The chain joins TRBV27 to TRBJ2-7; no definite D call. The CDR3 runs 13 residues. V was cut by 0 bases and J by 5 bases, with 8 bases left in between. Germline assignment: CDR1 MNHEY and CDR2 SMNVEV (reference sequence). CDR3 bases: TGTGCCAGCAGTTTATCTCGCCAGAACGAGCAGTACTTC. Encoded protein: CASSLSRQNEQYF.

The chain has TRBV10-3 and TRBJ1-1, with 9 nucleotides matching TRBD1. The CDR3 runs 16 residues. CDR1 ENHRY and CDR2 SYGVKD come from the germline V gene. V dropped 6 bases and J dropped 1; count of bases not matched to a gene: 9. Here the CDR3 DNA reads TGTGCCATCAGGGACACACAGGGGGCTTGGAACACTGAAGCTTTCTTT. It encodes CAIRDTQGAWNTEAFF.

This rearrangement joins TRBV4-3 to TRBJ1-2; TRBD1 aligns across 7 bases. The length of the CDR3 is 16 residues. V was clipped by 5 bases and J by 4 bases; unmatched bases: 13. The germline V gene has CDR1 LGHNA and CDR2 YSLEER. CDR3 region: CASSSLGRQGSYGYTF. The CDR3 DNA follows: TGCGCCAGCAGCTCCCTGGGCCGACAGGGTTCCTATGGCTACACCTTC.

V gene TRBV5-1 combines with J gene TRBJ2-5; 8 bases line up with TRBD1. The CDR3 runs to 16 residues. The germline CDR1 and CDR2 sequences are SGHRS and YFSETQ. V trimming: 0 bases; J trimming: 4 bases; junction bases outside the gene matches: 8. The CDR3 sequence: CASSLAPQGASETQYF. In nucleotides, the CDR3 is TGCGCCAGCAGCTTGGCGCCCCAGGGGGCATCAGAGACCCAGTACTTC.

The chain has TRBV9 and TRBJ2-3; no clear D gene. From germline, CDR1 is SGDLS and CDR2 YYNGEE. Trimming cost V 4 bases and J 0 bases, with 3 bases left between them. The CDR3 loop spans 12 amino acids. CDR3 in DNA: TGTGCCAGCAGCCTTAGCACAGATACGCAGTATTTT. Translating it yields CASSLSTDTQYF.

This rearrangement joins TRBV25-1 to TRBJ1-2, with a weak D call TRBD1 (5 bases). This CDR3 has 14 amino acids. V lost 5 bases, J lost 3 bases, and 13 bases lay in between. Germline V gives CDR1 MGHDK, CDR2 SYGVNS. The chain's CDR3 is CASSNPWGDYGYTF. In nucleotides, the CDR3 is TGTGCCAGCAGTAACCCGTGGGGGGACTATGGCTACACCTTC.

CDR3 sequence (DNA): TGTGCCAGTAGTATTTTTGGGCGGGATGGGTTCGATGAGCAGTTCTTC. It is translated as CASSIFGRDGFDEQFF. The V and J genes are TRBV19 and TRBJ2-1; maybe TRBD2 (6 bases). CDR1 and CDR2 from the germline V gene are LNHDA and SQIVND (reference sequence). The CDR3 consists of 16 residues. V was pared by 3 bases and J by 8 bases, with 20 bases between.

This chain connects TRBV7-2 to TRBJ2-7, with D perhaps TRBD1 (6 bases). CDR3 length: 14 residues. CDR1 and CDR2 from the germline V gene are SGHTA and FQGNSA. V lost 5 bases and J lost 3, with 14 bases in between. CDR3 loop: CASSLRLGGYEQYF. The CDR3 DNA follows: TGTGCCAGCAGCCTCAGGCTAGGGGGCTACGAGCAGTACTTC.

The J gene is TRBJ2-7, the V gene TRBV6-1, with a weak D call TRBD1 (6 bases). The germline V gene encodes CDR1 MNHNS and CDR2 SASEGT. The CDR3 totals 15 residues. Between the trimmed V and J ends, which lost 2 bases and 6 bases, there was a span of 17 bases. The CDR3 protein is CASSESGTATGEQYF. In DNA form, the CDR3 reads TGTGCCAGCAGTGAATCTGGGACGGCGACAGGCGAGCAGTACTTC.

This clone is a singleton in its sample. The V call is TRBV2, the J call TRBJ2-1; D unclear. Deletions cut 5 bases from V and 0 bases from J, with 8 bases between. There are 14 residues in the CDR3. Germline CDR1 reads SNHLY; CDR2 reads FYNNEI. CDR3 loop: CASSKEYSYNEQFF. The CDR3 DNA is TGTGCCAGCAGTAAGGAGTACTCCTACAATGAGCAGTTCTTC.

CDR3 DNA sequence: TGTGCCAGCAGCGTGCAGGGATGGAACAATGAGCAGTTCTTC. Its translation: CASSVQGWNNEQFF. The chain uses TRBV9 and TRBJ2-1; D is perhaps TRBD1 (5 bases). The CDR3 has 14 amino acids. CDR1 is SGDLS and CDR2 is YYNGEE in the germline V gene. Deletions cut 2 bases from V and 5 bases from J, with 11 bases between.

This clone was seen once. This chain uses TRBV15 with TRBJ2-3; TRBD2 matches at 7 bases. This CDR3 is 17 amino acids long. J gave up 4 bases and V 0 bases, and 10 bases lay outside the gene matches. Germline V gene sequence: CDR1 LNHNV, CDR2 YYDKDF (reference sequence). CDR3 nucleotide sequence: TGTGCCACCAGCAGAGAGAGGGCGGGAGTCTACGCAGATACGCAGTATTTT. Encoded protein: CATSRERAGVYADTQYF.

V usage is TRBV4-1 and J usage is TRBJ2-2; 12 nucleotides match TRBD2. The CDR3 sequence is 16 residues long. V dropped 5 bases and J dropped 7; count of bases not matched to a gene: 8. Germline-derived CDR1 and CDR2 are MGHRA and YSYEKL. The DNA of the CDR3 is TGCGCCAGCAGCGCACTACTAGCGGGAGGTTACGGGGAGCTGTTTTTT. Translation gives CASSALLAGGYGELFF.

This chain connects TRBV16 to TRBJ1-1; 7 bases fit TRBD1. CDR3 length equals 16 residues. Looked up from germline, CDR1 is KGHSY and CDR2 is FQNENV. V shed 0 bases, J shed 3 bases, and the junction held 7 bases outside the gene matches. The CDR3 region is CASSQSNRQGDTEAFF. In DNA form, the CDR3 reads TGTGCCAGCAGCCAATCGAATAGACAGGGTGACACTGAAGCTTTCTTT.

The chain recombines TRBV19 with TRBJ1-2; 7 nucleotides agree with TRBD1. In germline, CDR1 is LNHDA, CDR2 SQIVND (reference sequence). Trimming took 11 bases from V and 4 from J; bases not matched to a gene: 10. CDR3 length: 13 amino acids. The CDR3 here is CAVQNRDSYGYTF. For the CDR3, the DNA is TGTGCCGTACAAAACCGGGACAGCTATGGCTACACCTTC. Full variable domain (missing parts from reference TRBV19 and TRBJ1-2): DGGITQSPKYLFRKEGQNVTLSCEQNLNHDAMYWYRQDPGQGLRLIYYSQIVNDFQKGDIAEGYSVSREKKESFPLTVTSAQKNPTAFYLCAVQNRDSYGYTFGSGTRLTVV.